This TCR beta chain is from a study of T cell clonality in common variable immunodeficiency (dated by TCRdb to the mid-2010s). Compared with germline, V lacks 2 bases and J lacks 4 bases; bases without a gene match: 7. The CDR3 covers 14 residues, taking in both the cysteine and the phenylalanine. Shown are 33 bases from within the CDR3, in frame from base 1. According to the germline V gene, CDR1 reads SQVTM and CDR2 reads ANQGSEA. For sequencing, equivalent amounts of genomic DNA were input from CVID and control samples. For every sample, a 60 bp segment covering the rearranged TCRbeta CDR3 region was amplified and then sequenced. TCRbeta amplification used the immunoSEQ assay, a bias-corrected multiplex PCR with high-throughput sequencing. Concerning the study's data processing: Every unique nucleotide sequence counted as a clone and was annotated with V, D and J genes, copy number and frequency. Sequences were labeled productive if in frame, and non-productive if out of frame or containing stop codons. As previously described, clonality was calculated on the basis of Shannon's entropy. Mean CDR3 Kyte-Doolittle hydropathy was derived from the predicted amino acid sequences of productive clones. Scaled V gene usage was hierarchically clustered using Manhattan distance and complete linkage with the R hclust function. Sharing of clones by CDR3 amino acid sequence was evaluated by resampling 12 repertoires per group over 100 rounds. The repertoires were screened for roughly 70 published EBV-specific TCRbeta sequences and roughly 250 published CMV-specific TCRbeta sequences. After a couple of CVID samples that produced fewer than 10,000 sequences were dropped from the analysis, 35 to 50 CVID repertoires remained. Drawn from immuneACCESS, this table holds only the in-frame rearrangements with V and J called that TCRdb kept. Clones are partly lost; checked studies trace under half to an unresolved V gene and leave the rest unexplained. Clone size and the V and J calls come from that table; the DNA yielded D and trimming. The table puts approximately 30,000 clones in this sample, none counted just once. In total, the top ten clones hold approximately 3.1% of the sample.

Standard criteria were used to diagnose CVID, namely serum IgG, IgA and/or IgM reduced below the normal range together with specific antibody deficiency. There were around 46 subjects in the CVID group (around 15 female and around 29 male), ranging in age from 9 to 64 years, with a mean age of about 40. Both CVID patients and healthy controls were predominantly of Caucasian heritage. All CVID subjects had received replacement immunoglobulin therapy for at least one year at the time of study participation. At blood collection, none of the CVID subjects was ill or on immunomodulatory or immunosuppressive medication. Heparinized peripheral whole blood samples of about 5 to 8 ml were collected from each donor. TCRbeta CDR3 repertoires were sequenced from genomic DNA of adults with common variable immune deficiency (CVID) and healthy adult controls. Diluted blood was subjected to density centrifugation over Hypaque 1077 or Ficoll-Paque for isolation of peripheral blood mononuclear cells. Genomic DNA was obtained from unsorted mononuclear cells using either Qiagen column purification or a centrifugation-based method.

This clone is deemed medium-sized (0.01 to 0.1%). Its antigen has not been determined. The read terminates 3 residues before the CDR3 end, so the remaining end is supplied by the germline J gene. Study-wide conclusions, independent of this receptor: Compared with healthy controls, CVID subjects showed increased TCRbeta clonality (t-test p = 0.018), a feature most characteristic of about a third of subjects. It was noted by the authors that sequencing of the repertoires of T cell subpopulations would be needed to clarify the cause of the increased clonality in CVID. Correlations between repertoire features and clinical complications were limited by patient heterogeneity within the CVID cohort. CVID subjects shared fewer TCRbeta clones with each other than healthy controls did (p < 0.0001). Despite equal DNA input, controls averaged around 80,000 unique sequences per sample versus about 31,547 in CVID samples. CVID TCRbeta sequences were reported to have fewer deletions and N-nucleotide insertions and to lack highly modified clones with 13 or more V deletions.

The chain is assembled from TRBV29-1 and TRBJ1-1; 7 bases in the middle match TRBD1. The clonotype comes from a human donor with common variable immunodeficiency. Sequenced material: peripheral blood mononuclear cells. The CDR3 region: CSVESGQGGTEAFF. The DNA read from the CDR3 is TGCAGCGTTGAATCGGGGCAGGGGGGCACTGAA.